Presented here are 20 T cell receptor beta chains from one specimen sequenced in a study of response to subunit inactivated influenza vaccine. TCRdb re-called the RT-PCR reads with MiXCR, one entry per CDR3 protein. Of 400,000 to 550,000 distinct CDR3 sequences in the sample, about 25% were seen once. The source was CD4+ T cells sorted from PBMCs, collected less than 6 days after vaccination. These receptors came from a man aged 50 or older who received an inactivated influenza vaccine.

The chain is built from TRBV12-3 or TRBV12-4 and TRBJ2-7, with 13 positions matching TRBD2. Trimming cost V 5 bases and J 3 bases; bases outside gene matches: 7. This CDR3 is built from 16 residues. The CDR3 loop reads CASSLPGLAGSYEQYF. CDR3 DNA sequence: TGTGCCAGCAGTCTACCGGGACTAGCGGGAAGCTACGAGCAGTACTTC.

This chain uses TRBV2 with TRBJ2-7, with D perhaps assigned TRBD1 or TRBD2 (5 bases each). Trimming removed 7 bases at V and 2 bases at J, with 24 bases between. The CDR3 covers 17 residues. Germline lookup yields CDR1 SNHLY and CDR2 FYNNEI. CDR3 nucleotide sequence: TGTGCCAGCATTGGGACGCAGGGTTTCCAGCCCACCTACGAGCAGTACTTC. This encodes CASIGTQGFQPTYEQYF.

In its sample, this clonotype was seen a few times. The chain couples TRBV25-1 to TRBJ2-3; no firm D call. Germline-derived CDR1 and CDR2 are MGHDK and SYGVNS. The CDR3 consists of 13 residues. V gave up 2 bases and J gave up 2 bases, with 5 bases separating them. The CDR3 here is CASSERNTDTQYF. As DNA, the CDR3 is TGTGCCAGCAGTGAAAGGAACACAGATACGCAGTATTTT.

The chain employs TRBV20-1 and TRBJ2-3; 14 nucleotides line up with TRBD2. V shed 6 bases and J 1 base; nucleotides not matched to a gene: 12. The CDR3 length is 18 residues. Germline V lookup: CDR1 DFQATT, CDR2 SNEGSKA (reference sequence). CDR3 nucleotides: TGCAGTGCCCAATCCGGGACTAGCGGGAGTGGGGGCACAGATACGCAGTATTTT. Its translation is CSAQSGTSGSGGTDTQYF.

The V gene is TRBV9, the J gene TRBJ2-4; the D is unclear. The ends were cut back, 3 bases at V and 1 base at J, with 8 bases in the middle. The CDR3 totals 14 residues. CDR1 is SGDLS and CDR2 is YYNGEE in the germline V gene. The CDR3 sequence is CASSGPGAKNIQYF. In nucleotides, the CDR3 is TGTGCCAGCAGCGGGCCCGGTGCCAAAAACATTCAGTACTTC. The complete variable domain, with remaining parts taken from reference TRBV9 and TRBJ2-4, reads DSGVTQTPKHLITATGQRVTLRCSPRSGDLSVYWYQQSLDQGLQFLIQYYNGEERAKGNILERFSAQQFPDLHSELNLSSLELGDSALYFCASSGPGAKNIQYFGAGTRLSVL.

This chain joins TRBV28 and TRBJ2-1; D is possibly TRBD2 (6 bases). The CDR3 totals 11 residues. From germline, CDR1 is MDHEN and CDR2 SYDVKM. V lost 8 bases to trimming and J lost 8 bases, with 10 bases between them. CDR3 sequence: CASDSGYEQFF. Here the CDR3 DNA reads TGTGCCAGCGATAGCGGCTATGAGCAGTTCTTC.

V and J are TRBV5-1 and TRBJ1-2, with D perhaps matching TRBD1 (5 bases). The CDR3 covers 14 residues. V lost 0 bases, J lost 2 bases, and 8 bases lay in between. Germline loops: CDR1 SGHRS, CDR2 YFSETQ. The CDR3 bases are TGCGCCAGCAGCTTGGCAGGGTGGAACTATGGCTACACCTTC. This codes for CASSLAGWNYGYTF.

This rearrangement joins TRBV4-3 to TRBJ2-1, with D hard to call. CDR3 length: 13 residues. V lost 2 bases and J 10 bases, leaving 12 bases between the germline ends. Germline V lookup: CDR1 LGHNA, CDR2 YSLEER. This chain's CDR3 is CASSQSIPGEQFF. DNA of the CDR3: TGCGCCAGCAGCCAATCGATCCCAGGAGAGCAGTTCTTC.

This clonotype was counted between two and nine times. The CDR3 bases are TGTGCCAGCAGCTCCCGTGGTGGGGCCTACGAGCAGTACTTC. Protein product: CASSSRGGAYEQYF. The V and J genes are TRBV7-9 and TRBJ2-7; D not resolved. Germline lookup yields CDR1 SEHNR and CDR2 FQNEAQ (reference sequence). The V gene lost 4 bases and the J gene lost 2 bases, with 12 bases spanning the gap. The CDR3 contains 14 residues.

The CDR3 here is CASSLDRGNYEQYF. CDR3 coding DNA: TGCGCCAGCAGCTTGGACAGGGGGAACTACGAGCAGTACTTC. V is TRBV5-1 and J is TRBJ2-7; TRBD1 matches at 8 bases. The CDR3 is made up of 14 amino acids. V dropped 0 bases and J dropped 3; count of bases not matched to a gene: 2. CDR1 is SGHRS and CDR2 is YFSETQ in the germline V gene. Full variable domain (remainder filled in from reference TRBV5-1 and TRBJ2-7): KAGVTQTPRYLIKTRGQQVTLSCSPISGHRSVSWYQQTPGQGLQFLFEYFSETQRNKGNFPGRFSGRQFSNSRSEMNVSTLELGDSALYLCASSLDRGNYEQYFGPGTRLTVT.

The chain recombines TRBV5-1 with TRBJ2-1; possible D gene TRBD1, 6 bases. CDR1 and CDR2 (germline): SGHRS, YFSETQ. Trimming cost V 0 bases and J 7 bases, with 14 bases left between them. This CDR3 spans 15 amino acids. CDR3 coding DNA: TGCGCCAGCAGCTTGGTGGGGGCCACTGGGAATGAGCAGTTCTTC. It codes for CASSLVGATGNEQFF. The entire variable domain, with the rest obtained from reference TRBV5-1 and TRBJ2-1, is as follows: KAGVTQTPRYLIKTRGQQVTLSCSPISGHRSVSWYQQTPGQGLQFLFEYFSETQRNKGNFPGRFSGRQFSNSRSEMNVSTLELGDSALYLCASSLVGATGNEQFFGPGTRLTVL.

The chain employs TRBV6-2 or TRBV6-3 and TRBJ1-1; D call uncertain. Looked up from germline, CDR1 is MNHEY and CDR2 is SVGEGT. Trimming shortened V by 6 bases and J by 1 base, and 15 bases separated the two germline ends. The CDR3 runs to 15 residues. For the CDR3, the DNA is TGTGCCAGCAGCTACGGGGTCCTTTCGAACACTGAAGCTTTCTTT. This translates into CASSYGVLSNTEAFF.

The chain couples TRBV28 to TRBJ2-5; 14 bases match TRBD2. V was pared by 3 bases and J by 6 bases, with 9 bases of the junction left unmatched. Germline V gene lookup returns CDR1 MDHEN and CDR2 SYDVKM. This CDR3 has 17 amino acids. The CDR3 nucleotides are TGTGCCAGCAGTTTGACGGGGACTAGCGGGAGCGGGAAGACCCAGTACTTC. The encoded protein is CASSLTGTSGSGKTQYF.

Ten or more counts support this clonotype. The chain has TRBV7-2 and TRBJ1-1, with 7 bases that match TRBD1. J gave up 0 bases and V 6 bases, and 7 bases lay outside the gene matches. The CDR3 consists of 15 residues. Germline V gene lookup returns CDR1 SGHTA and CDR2 FQGNSA. The CDR3 protein is CASSLQGTMNTEAFF. In nucleotides, the CDR3 is TGTGCCAGCAGTTTACAGGGGACGATGAACACTGAAGCTTTCTTT.

This clonotype was observed a handful of times. This chain connects TRBV24-1 to TRBJ2-3, with D unclear. This CDR3 spans 12 amino acids. V dropped 4 bases and J dropped 6 bases, with 7 bases sitting between them. Germline CDR1 KGHDR, CDR2 SFDVKD. The CDR3 bases are TGTGCCACCAGTGACCATCACGATACGCAGTATTTT. It specifies CATSDHHDTQYF.

V usage is TRBV29-1 and J usage is TRBJ2-7; 8 bases fit TRBD1. Germline CDR1 reads SQVTM; CDR2 reads ANQGSEA. This CDR3 region has 12 residues. Losses at the gene ends were 6 bases for V and 6 bases for J; bases not matched to a gene: 7. CDR3 sequence (DNA): TGCAGCGTATCTATGACAGGGGCCGAGCAGTACTTC. Amino acid sequence: CSVSMTGAEQYF.

The rearrangement uses TRBV6-1 and TRBJ2-3, with D possibly being TRBD2 (6 bases). The CDR3 consists of 16 residues. The V and J ends lost 3 bases and 2 bases respectively, with 15 bases between them. Germline loops: CDR1 MNHNS, CDR2 SASEGT. Here the CDR3 reads CASSDLRRGYTDTQYF. The CDR3 DNA reads TGTGCCAGCAGTGATTTGAGGCGGGGCTACACAGATACGCAGTATTTT.

In its sample, this clonotype was seen a few times. The genes are TRBV5-1 and TRBJ2-7; 7 positions agree with TRBD1. The CDR3 extends over 14 amino acids. V trimming: 4 bases; J trimming: 6 bases; junction bases outside the gene matches: 10. Germline loops: CDR1 SGHRS, CDR2 YFSETQ. CDR3 loop: CASSRQGTPSEQYF. Here the CDR3 DNA reads TGCGCCAGCAGCCGACAGGGCACCCCGTCCGAGCAGTACTTC.

CDR3 sequence: CAISESTPRVAYEQYF. The DNA of the CDR3 is TGTGCCATCAGTGAGTCGACCCCCAGGGTCGCCTACGAGCAGTACTTC. The chain employs TRBV10-3 and TRBJ2-7; TRBD1 might be the D (5 bases). Germline loops: CDR1 ENHRY, CDR2 SYGVKD. Trimming removed 0 bases from V and 2 bases from J, with 14 bases in between. The CDR3 loop spans 16 amino acids.

The CDR3 nucleotides read TGTGCCAGCAGCCCTAGGGGAGGGACGGATCAGCCCCAGCATTTT. Translation: CASSPRGGTDQPQHF. The chain is built from TRBV7-9 and TRBJ1-5; TRBD1 might be the D (5 bases). Per germline, CDR1 SEHNR and CDR2 FQNEAQ (reference sequence). CDR3 length equals 15 residues. Trimming left V 5 bases short and J 5 bases short, with 16 bases between.